These 23 T cell receptor beta chains were sequenced from one sample in a study of siplizumab effects on memory and regulatory T cells (dated by TCRdb to between 2018 and 2021). Libraries were constructed by the immunoSEQ multiplex PCR assay. The clones in this table, taken by TCRdb from immuneACCESS, are in-frame only. Not every clone is retained; where verified, under half of the shortfall comes from an unresolved V gene, and the cause of the rest is unknown. Here the sample has about 100,000 clones; about 91% occur a single time. Approximately 0.15% of the sample belongs to the ten largest clones. Input material: CD4+ T cells sorted from blood. These receptors all stem from a human donor in good health.

The chain recombines TRBV9 with TRBJ2-3; D remains unclear. V was trimmed by 0 bases and J by 3 bases, leaving 11 bases between them. The CDR3 runs to 15 residues. Germline CDR1 reads SGDLS; CDR2 reads YYNGEE. DNA for the CDR3: TGTGCCAGCAGCGTAGCCCTTGCAGGAACAGATACGCAGTATTTT. It translates to CASSVALAGTDTQYF.

This sequence joins TRBV11-2 and TRBJ2-2, with D possibly matching TRBD1 (6 bases). The CDR3 is 15 residues long. With 8 bases removed from V and 4 bases from J, the gap between germline ends came to 17 bases. Per the germline V gene, CDR1 is SGHAT and CDR2 is FQNNGV. CDR3 sequence reads: CASFRTGPLTGELFF. The CDR3 bases are TGTGCCAGCTTTCGAACAGGGCCCCTCACCGGGGAGCTGTTTTTT.

This chain uses TRBV9 with TRBJ2-3; weak D call: TRBD1 (5 bases). Germline CDR1 and CDR2: SGDLS and YYNGEE. Trimming took off 4 bases at V and 6 bases at J, with 12 bases between the two ends. The CDR3 covers 13 residues. The DNA for the CDR3 is TGTGCCAGCAGCAAGCAGGGTTCGGATACGCAGTATTTT. It yields the protein CASSKQGSDTQYF.

The J gene is TRBJ2-3, the V gene TRBV25-1, with a weak D call TRBD2 (7 bases). Per germline, CDR1 MGHDK and CDR2 SYGVNS. CDR3 length: 15 amino acids. Trimming took 3 bases from V and 2 from J, leaving 12 bases between them. CDR3 DNA sequence: TGTGCCAGCAGTGATGGGGGGGGACACACAGATACGCAGTATTTT. As protein: CASSDGGGHTDTQYF.

This chain uses TRBV11-1 with TRBJ2-5, with 13 bases matching TRBD2. CDR1 and CDR2 from the germline V gene are SGHAT and FQDESV (reference sequence). This CDR3 comprises 16 residues. Trimming at V came to 4 bases and at J to 2 bases, leaving 4 bases not matched to a gene. CDR3 region: CASSSGLAGRQETQYF. Here the CDR3 DNA reads TGTGCCAGCAGCTCGGGACTAGCGGGGAGGCAAGAGACCCAGTACTTC.

CDR3 nucleotide sequence: TGTGCCAGCAGCTTGATGAGCAGGGGAGACACTGAAGCTTTCTTT. It codes for CASSLMSRGDTEAFF. The chain uses TRBV7-3 and TRBJ1-1; tentative D call: TRBD1 (6 bases). The V end lost 3 bases, the J end lost 3 bases, and 14 bases lay between the germline ends. Germline CDR1 reads SGHTA; CDR2 reads FQGTGA. The CDR3 consists of 15 residues.

A single count supports this clone. V usage is TRBV23-1 and J usage is TRBJ2-7; TRBD1 is a possible D gene (6 bases). TRBV23-1 is annotated as an ORF whose role is uncertain. With 0 bases removed from V and 2 bases from J, the gap between germline ends came to 14 bases. The CDR3 contains 16 residues. The DNA for the CDR3 is TGCGCCAGCAGTCAATCGTGGACAGCCGACGCCTACGAGCAGTACTTC. Translated: CASSQSWTADAYEQYF.

The chain recombines TRBV6-5 with TRBJ2-1, with D perhaps matching TRBD2 (6 bases). This CDR3 contains 14 residues. Deletions cut 2 bases from V and 2 bases from J, with 7 bases between. Germline CDR1 reads MNHEY; CDR2 reads SVGAGI. DNA of the CDR3: TGTGCCAGCAGTTACGCTAGCGCCTACAATGAGCAGTTCTTC. Its protein product is CASSYASAYNEQFF.

V is TRBV10-3 and J is TRBJ2-5; TRBD2 might be the D (6 bases). The V end was cut by 3 bases, the J end by 4 bases, with 21 bases between. The CDR3 length is 17 residues. CDR1 and CDR2 (germline): ENHRY, SYGVKD. The CDR3 DNA reads TGTGCCATCAGTGAATTAGGAGGGCGAGGGACCAGAGAGACCCAGTACTTC. Its protein is CAISELGGRGTRETQYF.

The chain uses TRBV12-5 and TRBJ1-1; a possible D gene is TRBD1 (6 bases). Germline assignment: CDR1 LGHNT and CDR2 FRNRAP. Trimming shortened V by 5 bases and J by 11 bases, and 12 bases separated the two germline ends. CDR3 length equals 11 residues. The CDR3 DNA reads as TGTGCTAGTGGTACAGGGATTGGGGCTTTCTTT. Translation gives CASGTGIGAFF.

V is TRBV19 and J is TRBJ2-5, with 7 bases fitting TRBD1. Germline values: CDR1 LNHDA, CDR2 SQIVND (reference sequence). V gave up 6 bases and J gave up 2 bases; unmatched junction bases: 3. The CDR3 runs 13 residues. CDR3 DNA sequence: TGTGCCAGTAGAAAGGACAGGCAAGAGACCCAGTACTTC. Protein product: CASRKDRQETQYF.

The chain has TRBV7-3 and TRBJ2-1, with 7 bases that match TRBD1. Trimming removed 1 base from V and 6 bases from J; junction bases left unmatched: 9. CDR1 and CDR2 from the germline V gene are SGHTA and FQGTGA. The CDR3 sequence is 16 residues long. CDR3 amino acids: CASSLSRDSLPNEQFF. The CDR3 bases are TGTGCCAGCAGCTTAAGCCGGGACAGCCTTCCCAATGAGCAGTTCTTC.

This chain uses TRBV4-1 with TRBJ1-3; 7 bases fit TRBD1. The germline gives CDR1 MGHRA, CDR2 YSYEKL. The CDR3 contains 16 residues. Trimming removed 2 bases from V and 3 bases from J; junction bases left unmatched: 7. The CDR3 here is CASSQPTGDIGNTIYF. The CDR3 nucleotides read TGCGCCAGCAGCCAACCAACAGGGGACATTGGAAACACCATATATTTT.

V and J are TRBV4-1 and TRBJ1-2, with TRBD1 as a possible D gene (6 bases). V was cut by 1 base and J by 7 bases, with 13 bases left in between. Germline V lookup: CDR1 MGHRA, CDR2 YSYEKL. CDR3 length: 14 residues. CDR3 sequence reads: CASSQAWGASGYTF. The DNA of the CDR3 is TGCGCCAGCAGCCAAGCGTGGGGGGCGAGTGGCTACACCTTC.

This chain joins TRBV6-1 and TRBJ1-5, with D perhaps matching TRBD1 (6 bases). The V gene's germline CDR1 is MNHNS and CDR2 SASEGT. Trimming removed 8 bases from V and 2 bases from J, with 13 bases in between. CDR3 length: 14 amino acids. In nucleotides, the CDR3 is TGTGCCAGCCTAGTGACAGGTGGCAATCAGCCCCAGCATTTT. It yields the protein CASLVTGGNQPQHF.

This chain uses TRBV5-5 with TRBJ2-7; 7 bases line up with TRBD2. CDR3 length: 15 amino acids. The V gene's germline CDR1 is SGHKS and CDR2 YYEKEE (reference sequence). Unmatched junction bases numbered 9, after V lost 0 bases and J lost 6 bases. The CDR3 bases are TGTGCCAGCAGCTTGGCCGGGACTATGGCTGTCGAGCAGTACTTC. Translating gives CASSLAGTMAVEQYF.

CDR3 protein: CASSPRGPASNYGYTF. The CDR3 nucleotides read TGTGCCAGCAGCCCCAGGGGGCCAGCTTCTAACTATGGCTACACCTTC. The J gene is TRBJ1-2, the V gene TRBV7-6, with 8 bases aligning to TRBD1. Unmatched junction bases numbered 8, after V lost 5 bases and J lost 0 bases. This CDR3 is built from 16 residues. Germline loops: CDR1 SGHVS, CDR2 FNYEAQ.

The V gene is TRBV20-1, the J gene TRBJ2-1; D possibly corresponds to TRBD2 (5 bases). The CDR3 extends over 11 amino acids. Trimming stripped 3 bases from V and 6 bases from J, with 6 bases between. The germline V gene has CDR1 DFQATT and CDR2 SNEGSKA (reference sequence). The CDR3 region is CSARDFNEQFF. The CDR3, as DNA: TGCAGTGCTAGGGACTTCAATGAGCAGTTCTTC.

V usage is TRBV28 and J usage is TRBJ1-4, with D maybe TRBD1 (6 bases). There are 13 residues in the CDR3. V dropped 2 bases and J dropped 14 bases, with 15 bases sitting between them. Germline CDR1 MDHEN, CDR2 SYDVKM. Here the CDR3 DNA reads TGTGCCAGCAGTTTAGAGGGGGTTAGGGTGCTGTTTTTT. Amino acid sequence: CASSLEGVRVLFF.

The CDR3 sequence: CAVQKTGTGEAFF. The CDR3 DNA reads as TGTGCCGTCCAGAAGACCGGGACAGGAGAAGCTTTCTTT. V is TRBV10-3 and J is TRBJ1-1; 8 bases line up with TRBD1. CDR1 ENHRY and CDR2 SYGVKD come from the germline V gene. The CDR3 sequence is 13 residues long. V shed 11 bases and J 8 bases; nucleotides not matched to a gene: 13.

The V and J genes are TRBV19 and TRBJ2-5, with 13 bases aligning to TRBD2. The CDR3 extends over 13 amino acids. Germline CDR1 LNHDA, CDR2 SQIVND (reference sequence). The ends lost 5 bases at V and 13 bases at J; junction bases unmatched: 7. The CDR3 DNA sequence: TGTGCCAGTAGTCAGACTAGCGGGGGGTCACCGTACTTC. Amino acids: CASSQTSGGSPYF.

This sequence joins TRBV28 and TRBJ1-2; D is uncertain. Trimming removed 1 base at V and 4 bases at J, with 4 bases between. This CDR3 has 12 residues. From germline, CDR1 is MDHEN and CDR2 SYDVKM. Here the CDR3 DNA reads TGTGCCAGCAGTTTATCCAGCTATGGCTACACCTTC. This translates into CASSLSSYGYTF.

The CDR3 is CASSEFLGQNYGYTF. The DNA of the CDR3 is TGTGCCAGCAGTGAATTCTTGGGACAGAACTATGGCTACACCTTC. This sequence joins TRBV6-1 and TRBJ1-2, with 7 bases lining up with TRBD1. Losses at the gene ends were 2 bases for V and 2 bases for J; bases not matched to a gene: 5. Germline V CDR1 and CDR2: MNHNS, SASEGT. The CDR3 has 15 residues.